Presented here are 26 T cell receptor beta chains from one specimen sequenced in a study of beta chain features in type 1 diabetes. Study results and limitations: Across all four CD4+ subsets, people with type 1 diabetes showed modestly shorter TCRB CDR3s.

The study reverse transcribed the entire isolated RNA, so it sequenced expressed TCRB transcripts. The data were produced by immunoSEQ multiplex PCR, yet TCRdb's version contains in-frame clones alone and is incomplete. Here the sample spans approximately 57,000 clones, about 47% being singletons. These TCRs are of unknown antigen specificity. The sample taken for sequencing was Tregs from blood. The receptor set was obtained from a woman aged 40 to 50 with type 1 diabetes.

The gene calls are TRBV6-6 and TRBJ1-1; D is unclear. The CDR3 is 15 residues long. The germline V gene has CDR1 MNHNY and CDR2 SVGAGI (reference sequence). V was cut by 0 bases and J by 4 bases, with 12 bases left in between. The CDR3 protein is CASSYSTGGGTEAFF. The CDR3 DNA is TGTGCCAGCAGTTACTCGACGGGAGGCGGCACTGAAGCTTTCTTT.

The chain recombines TRBV5-1 with TRBJ2-3; D gene uncertain. Germline values: CDR1 SGHRS, CDR2 YFSETQ. The CDR3 runs 14 residues. Trimming removed 2 bases at V and 6 bases at J, with 13 bases between. The CDR3 bases are TGCGCCAGCAGCTTAAACACAGCTCGGGATACGCAGTATTTT. Its translation is CASSLNTARDTQYF.

This clone was observed once. The chain couples TRBV2 to TRBJ1-5, with D perhaps TRBD1 (6 bases). Trimming stripped 7 bases from V and 0 bases from J, with 10 bases between. Germline CDR1 SNHLY, CDR2 FYNNEI. CDR3 size: 14 residues. CDR3 sequence (DNA): TGTGCCAGCACGAGGGGGAATAGCAATCAGCCCCAGCATTTT. Its protein product is CASTRGNSNQPQHF.

The V gene is TRBV29-1, the J gene TRBJ2-1, with D perhaps matching TRBD1 (5 bases). Germline V gene lookup returns CDR1 SQVTM and CDR2 ANQGSEA. The V end was cut by 2 bases, the J end by 0 bases, with 5 bases between. The CDR3 covers 13 residues. The CDR3 region is CSVEQGSYNEQFF. The CDR3 DNA is TGCAGCGTTGAACAGGGCTCCTACAATGAGCAGTTCTTC.

There are a few counts of this clone. This chain links TRBV6-1 with TRBJ1-5; D is unclear. In germline, CDR1 is MNHNS, CDR2 SASEGT. The germline V and J ends were trimmed by 4 bases and 0 bases, with 10 bases remaining between them. The length of the CDR3 is 15 residues. CDR3 amino acids: CASSVRFNSNQPQHF. For the CDR3, the DNA is TGTGCCAGCAGTGTGCGTTTCAATAGCAATCAGCCCCAGCATTTT.

This chain uses TRBV28 with TRBJ2-3; 8 bases align to TRBD2. This CDR3 contains 12 residues. Germline lookup yields CDR1 MDHEN and CDR2 SYDVKM. V shed 10 bases, J shed 12 bases, and the junction held 12 bases outside the gene matches. CDR3 in DNA: TGTGCCACCCGACTAGCGCCGTTCGCACAGTATTTT. Translation: CATRLAPFAQYF.

V is TRBV6-6 and J is TRBJ2-7, with D possibly being TRBD2 (8 bases). Germline V gene lookup returns CDR1 MNHNY and CDR2 SVGAGI (reference sequence). This CDR3 has 15 amino acids. Trimming took off 2 bases at V and 4 bases at J, with 15 bases between the two ends. This chain's CDR3 is CASSYEGAGGYEQYF. For the CDR3, the DNA is TGTGCCAGCAGTTACGAGGGGGCGGGAGGTTACGAGCAGTACTTC.

The genes are TRBV5-1 and TRBJ2-7, with D uncertain. V lost 0 bases and J lost 6, with 10 bases in between. Germline assignment: CDR1 SGHRS and CDR2 YFSETQ. The CDR3 length is 13 residues. The CDR3 reads CASSLEWLSEQYF. Here the CDR3 DNA reads TGCGCCAGCAGCTTGGAGTGGTTGAGCGAGCAGTACTTC.

The chain links TRBV6-5 to TRBJ1-1; D unclear. The ends were cut back, 6 bases at V and 5 bases at J, with 19 bases in the middle. Looked up from germline, CDR1 is MNHEY and CDR2 is SVGAGI. The CDR3 is 15 amino acids. CDR3 protein: CASRAKMSLRTEAFF. CDR3 DNA sequence: TGTGCCAGCAGAGCCAAGATGAGCCTGAGGACTGAAGCTTTCTTT.

In its sample, this clone was seen a few times. CDR3 nucleotide sequence: TGTGCCAGCAGCTCCCAGACCGGGACAGGGGGCCGGGGCTACACCTTC. The encoded protein is CASSSQTGTGGRGYTF. The chain combines TRBV9 with TRBJ1-2, with 12 positions matching TRBD1. Germline assignment: CDR1 SGDLS and CDR2 YYNGEE. V lost 4 bases, J lost 8 bases, and 12 bases stayed unmatched. CDR3 length: 16 residues.

The chain employs TRBV7-9 and TRBJ2-5; 7 positions match TRBD1. The end of the DNA aligns better with TRBJ2-7, so the J call may be wrong. The CDR3 contains 14 residues. Per the germline V gene, CDR1 is SEHNR and CDR2 is FQNEAQ (reference sequence). Here the CDR3 reads CASSRTGGSIEQYF. CDR3 DNA sequence: TGTGCCAGCAGCAGGACAGGAGGATCTATCGAGCAGTACTTC.

The CDR3 region has the DNA TGTGCCAGTTACGGGACAGTGAACACCGGGGAGCTGTTTTTT. This gives the protein CASYGTVNTGELFF. The genes are TRBV19 and TRBJ2-2, with TRBD1 matching over 7 bases. CDR1 and CDR2 from the germline V gene are LNHDA and SQIVND (reference sequence). This CDR3 spans 14 amino acids. V shed 8 bases, J shed 1 base, and the junction held 4 bases outside the gene matches.

The chain links TRBV7-3 to TRBJ1-3; D gene ambiguous. Germline lookup yields CDR1 SGHTA and CDR2 FQGTGA. This CDR3 has 13 amino acids. V shed 6 bases and J shed 0 bases, with 6 bases lying between them. The CDR3 loop reads CASRRNSGNTIYF. In DNA form, the CDR3 reads TGTGCCAGCAGGCGGAACTCTGGAAACACCATATATTTT.

A few counts support this clone. This CDR3 is also generated by other DNA sequences in the sample. The chain carries TRBV19 and TRBJ2-3; a weak D match, TRBD2 (6 bases). Germline-derived CDR1 and CDR2 are LNHDA and SQIVND (reference sequence). The CDR3 is 16 amino acids. V was trimmed by 5 bases and J by 0 bases, leaving 15 bases between them. CDR3 in DNA: TGTGCCAGTAGTGAGTGGCGGGGAACTAGCACAGATACGCAGTATTTT. It encodes CASSEWRGTSTDTQYF.

This clone was recorded a few times. The chain uses TRBV7-8 and TRBJ2-2; D unclear. The CDR3 is made up of 14 amino acids. Germline values: CDR1 SGHVS, CDR2 FQNEAQ. Trimming took off 3 bases at V and 7 bases at J, with 12 bases between the two ends. The CDR3 sequence is CASSFPLNSGELFF. DNA for the CDR3: TGTGCCAGCAGCTTCCCTCTAAATAGCGGGGAGCTGTTTTTT. The full variable domain, completed using reference TRBV7-8 and TRBJ2-2, is GAGVSQSPRYKVAKRGQDVALRCDPISGHVSLFWYQQALGQGPEFLTYFQNEAQLDKSGLPSDRFFAERPEGSVSTLKIQRTQQEDSAVYLCASSFPLNSGELFFGEGSRLTVL.

This clone was counted between two and nine times. The chain employs TRBV5-1 and TRBJ2-7, with 9 bases fitting TRBD1. CDR1 SGHRS and CDR2 YFSETQ come from the germline V gene. The V segment lost 3 bases and the J segment 5 bases; nucleotides outside the gene matches: 9. This CDR3 is 15 amino acids long. The CDR3 nucleotides are TGCGCCAGCAGCTCCCTCACTCGGACAGGGGACGAGCAGTACTTC. It encodes CASSSLTRTGDEQYF. Filled out from reference TRBV5-1 and TRBJ2-7, the complete variable domain reads KAGVTQTPRYLIKTRGQQVTLSCSPISGHRSVSWYQQTPGQGLQFLFEYFSETQRNKGNFPGRFSGRQFSNSRSEMNVSTLELGDSALYLCASSSLTRTGDEQYFGPGTRLTVT.

V gene TRBV27 combines with J gene TRBJ2-1; D unresolved. Looked up from germline, CDR1 is MNHEY and CDR2 is SMNVEV (reference sequence). Trimming pared 3 bases from V and 3 bases from J, leaving 9 bases between. CDR3 length equals 14 residues. The CDR3 region has the DNA TGTGCCAGCAGTTTCCGGAGAGACTACAATGAGCAGTTCTTC. Translating gives CASSFRRDYNEQFF.

The chain couples TRBV7-2 to TRBJ1-4; D is unclear. CDR1 and CDR2 (germline): SGHTA, FQGNSA. V lost 5 bases, J lost 4 bases, and 8 bases lay in between. CDR3 length: 13 residues. CDR3 residues: CASSPPGNEKLFF. CDR3 in DNA: TGTGCCAGCAGCCCACCGGGTAATGAAAAACTGTTTTTT.

This clone was counted a few times. The chain joins TRBV19 to TRBJ1-5, with D possibly TRBD1 on 6 matching bases. The germline V and J ends were trimmed by 5 bases and 0 bases, with 11 bases remaining between them. The germline gives CDR1 LNHDA, CDR2 SQIVND (reference sequence). The CDR3 is 15 residues long. CDR3 loop: CASSPRQVSNQPQHF. The CDR3 DNA reads as TGTGCCAGTAGTCCACGACAGGTTAGCAATCAGCCCCAGCATTTT.

The CDR3 nucleotides are TGTGCCAGCAGCTTGGTGGACAGAAGTGGATACGAGCAGTACTTC. Translated, it gives CASSLVDRSGYEQYF. The gene calls are TRBV5-6 and TRBJ2-5, with D tentatively TRBD1 (6 bases). The last part of the DNA fits TRBJ2-7 better; the J call may be wrong. Germline CDR1 and CDR2: SGHDT and YYEEEE. The CDR3 sequence is 15 residues long.

This sequence joins TRBV19 and TRBJ2-5; TRBD1 is a possible D gene (5 bases). V lost 6 bases, J lost 4 bases, and 12 bases lay in between. Germline CDR1 and CDR2: LNHDA and SQIVND (reference sequence). The CDR3 is 13 amino acids. This CDR3 is CASREGAGETQYF. In DNA, the CDR3 is TGTGCCAGTAGAGAAGGGGCTGGAGAGACCCAGTACTTC. The whole variable domain, filled in from reference TRBV19 and TRBJ2-5, reads DGGITQSPKYLFRKEGQNVTLSCEQNLNHDAMYWYRQDPGQGLRLIYYSQIVNDFQKGDIAEGYSVSREKKESFPLTVTSAQKNPTAFYLCASREGAGETQYFGPGTRLLVL.

This chain links TRBV5-1 with TRBJ1-1, with 8 bases matching TRBD1. This CDR3 comprises 14 residues. The ends lost 4 bases at V and 3 bases at J; junction bases unmatched: 5. From germline, CDR1 is SGHRS and CDR2 YFSETQ. The CDR3 is CASSPPDRDTEAFF. As DNA, the CDR3 is TGCGCCAGCAGCCCCCCGGACAGGGACACTGAAGCTTTCTTT.

This sequence joins TRBV11-2 and TRBJ1-1; TRBD1 matches 12 bases. CDR1 SGHAT and CDR2 FQNNGV come from the germline V gene. This CDR3 is built from 17 residues. Germline trimming cut 4 bases from V and 4 bases from J; bases unmatched to any gene: 10. The CDR3 sequence: CASSSRDRGPLGTEAFF. CDR3 DNA: TGTGCCAGCAGCTCCCGGGACAGGGGGCCCCTGGGCACTGAAGCTTTCTTT. Full variable domain (rest looked up from reference TRBV11-2 and TRBJ1-1): EAGVAQSPRYKIIEKRQSVAFWCNPISGHATLYWYQQILGQGPKLLIQFQNNGVVDDSQLPKDRFSAERLKGVDSTLKIQPAKLEDSAVYLCASSSRDRGPLGTEAFFGQGTRLTVV.

This rearrangement joins TRBV16 to TRBJ1-2; 8 bases are shared with TRBD1. CDR1 is KGHSY and CDR2 is FQNENV in the germline V gene. J gave up 8 bases and V 4 bases, and 18 bases lay outside the gene matches. The CDR3 spans 17 residues. The CDR3 loop reads CASSPHPNAGGLRGYTF. The DNA of the CDR3 is TGTGCCAGCAGCCCCCATCCCAACGCAGGGGGCCTGAGGGGCTACACCTTC.

V gene TRBV7-9 combines with J gene TRBJ1-1; D is unresolved. V lost 1 base to trimming and J lost 4 bases, with 13 bases between them. This CDR3 contains 15 residues. Germline V gene lookup returns CDR1 SEHNR and CDR2 FQNEAQ (reference sequence). In DNA, the CDR3 is TGTGCCAGCAGCTTAGGGTTTCCCGAGGGCACTGAAGCTTTCTTT. Translation: CASSLGFPEGTEAFF. Using reference TRBV7-9 and TRBJ1-1 for the parts outside the CDR3, the full variable domain is DTGVSQNPRHKITKRGQNVTFRCDPISEHNRLYWYRQTLGQGPEFLTYFQNEAQLEKSRLLSDRFSAERPKGSFSTLEIQRTEQGDSAMYLCASSLGFPEGTEAFFGQGTRLTVV.

The V gene is TRBV5-1, the J gene TRBJ1-3, with 7 bases identical to TRBD1. V dropped 1 base and J dropped 3; count of bases not matched to a gene: 7. This CDR3 is 16 amino acids long. CDR1 and CDR2 from the germline V gene are SGHRS and YFSETQ. The CDR3 nucleotides are TGCGCCAGCAGCTTGTCCCTCGGGACAGATGGAAACACCATATATTTT. Amino acid sequence: CASSLSLGTDGNTIYF.